This passage covers 8 T cell receptor beta chains from one sample sequenced in a study of post-analysis software for immune sequencing data. Every TCR beta cDNA library bore unique molecular identifiers. In TCRdb, the PCR reads were re-called with MiXCR into one record per CDR3 protein. Here the sample spans over 250,000 distinct CDR3 sequences, less than 40% being singletons. General study results and limits: There were five or six TRBV segments more frequent in patients than controls, and TRBV5-6, TRBV5-1 and TRBV20-1 were among them.

Their antigens are not known. Input material: blood. The source is a girl aged 10 to 17 with multiple sclerosis.

This clonotype was found a few times. A much larger clone sits a single nucleotide away, making a read error possible. This chain uses TRBV7-6 with TRBJ1-6; D remains unclear. The germline V gene has CDR1 SGHVS and CDR2 FNYEAQ. CDR3 size: 13 residues. CDR3 DNA: TGTGCCACACAGTGGTATCCAGATTCACCCCCCCACTTT. Residues: CATQWYPDSPPHF.

This clonotype has a count of ten or more. V gene TRBV13 combines with J gene TRBJ2-5; D may be TRBD1 or TRBD2 (5 bases each). Deletions cut 5 bases from V and 7 bases from J, with 14 bases between. The CDR3 is made up of 13 amino acids. Germline CDR1 and CDR2: PRHDT and FYEKMQ (reference sequence). The CDR3 sequence is CASSRGAGGTQYF. CDR3 in DNA: TGTGCCAGCAGCCGGGGCGCAGGCGGGACCCAGTACTTC.

As regards this clonotype: A single base separates this from a much larger clone, so it may be a read error. The chain employs TRBV6-5 and TRBJ2-4; 14 positions agree with TRBD2. CDR3 length equals 16 residues. CDR1 and CDR2 from the germline V gene are MNHEY and SVGAGI. Losses at the gene ends were 6 bases for V and 13 bases for J; bases not matched to a gene: 14. The DNA for the CDR3 is TGTGCCAGCAGGGCGGGAAGGACTAGCGGGAGGAATGAGCAGTACTTC. As protein: CASRAGRTSGRNEQYF.

V gene TRBV30 combines with J gene TRBJ2-2, with D maybe TRBD2 (5 bases). CDR1 is GTSNPN and CDR2 is SVGIG in the germline V gene (reference sequence). Trimming stripped 3 bases from V and 6 bases from J, with 5 bases between. The CDR3 is made up of 11 amino acids. CDR3 region: CAWSGAGELFF. CDR3 DNA sequence: TGTGCCTGGAGCGGGGCCGGGGAGCTGTTTTTT.

There are many counts of this clonotype. The rearrangement uses TRBV29-1 and TRBJ1-2, with 10 bases aligning to TRBD1. Trimming at V came to 7 bases and at J to 3 bases, leaving 11 bases not matched to a gene. CDR3 length: 15 amino acids. Germline V gene lookup returns CDR1 SQVTM and CDR2 ANQGSEA. CDR3 loop: CSAPSGTGVHYGYTF. CDR3 DNA: TGCAGCGCCCCAAGTGGGACAGGGGTACACTATGGCTACACCTTC.

The genes are TRBV4-3 and TRBJ1-2; unclear D gene. Germline CDR1 LGHNA, CDR2 YSLEER. The ends were cut back, 4 bases at V and 1 base at J, with 13 bases in the middle. The CDR3 loop spans 15 amino acids. CDR3 nucleotides: TGCGCCAGCAGCCTGAGGACTGCAAGTAACTATGGCTACACCTTC. Residues: CASSLRTASNYGYTF.

The V call is TRBV10-1, the J call TRBJ2-5; 9 positions match TRBD2. This CDR3 is built from 16 residues. Germline V CDR1 and CDR2: WNHNN, SYGVQD (reference sequence). V lost 2 bases, J lost 2 bases, and 6 bases stayed unmatched. The CDR3 coding sequence is TGCGCCAGCAGTGAGGTTGCTAGCGGGACGCAAGAGACCCAGTACTTC. This translates into CASSEVASGTQETQYF.

The chain joins TRBV28 to TRBJ2-7; tentatively, D is TRBD1 (5 bases). The DNA end is more similar to TRBJ2-5, so the J call may be wrong. CDR3 length: 16 residues. Germline lookup yields CDR1 MDHEN and CDR2 SYDVKM. CDR3 DNA sequence: TGTGCCAGCAGTTTCCTCCCGGGCAGGGAAGAAGAGACCCAGTACTTC. It yields the protein CASSFLPGREEETQYF.